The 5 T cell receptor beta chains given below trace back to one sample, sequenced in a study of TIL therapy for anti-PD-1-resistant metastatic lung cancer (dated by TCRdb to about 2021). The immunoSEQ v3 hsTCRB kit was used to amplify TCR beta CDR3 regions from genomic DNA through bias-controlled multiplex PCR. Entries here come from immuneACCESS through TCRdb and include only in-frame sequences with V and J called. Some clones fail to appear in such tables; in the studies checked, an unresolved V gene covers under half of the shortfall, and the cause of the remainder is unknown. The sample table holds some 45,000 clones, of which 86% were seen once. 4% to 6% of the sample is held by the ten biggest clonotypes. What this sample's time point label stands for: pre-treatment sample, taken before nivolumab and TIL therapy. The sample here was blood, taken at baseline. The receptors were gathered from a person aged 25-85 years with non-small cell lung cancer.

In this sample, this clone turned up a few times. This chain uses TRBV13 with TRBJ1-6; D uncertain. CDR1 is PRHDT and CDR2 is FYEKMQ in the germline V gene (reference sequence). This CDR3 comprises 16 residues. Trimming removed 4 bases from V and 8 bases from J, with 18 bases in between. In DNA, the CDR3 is TGTGCCAGCAGCTCCGCCGGGTCCCCCGGGTATTCACCCCTCCACTTT. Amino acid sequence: CASSSAGSPGYSPLHF.

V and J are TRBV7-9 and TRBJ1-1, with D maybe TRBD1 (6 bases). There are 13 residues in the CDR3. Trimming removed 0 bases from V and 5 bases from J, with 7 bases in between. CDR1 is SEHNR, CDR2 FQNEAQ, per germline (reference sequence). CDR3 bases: TGTGCCAGCAGCTTAGCGCAGGGGACTGAAGCTTTCTTT. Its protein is CASSLAQGTEAFF. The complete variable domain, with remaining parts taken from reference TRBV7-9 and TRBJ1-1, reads DTGVSQNPRHKITKRGQNVTFRCDPISEHNRLYWYRQTLGQGPEFLTYFQNEAQLEKSRLLSDRFSAERPKGSFSTLEIQRTEQGDSAMYLCASSLAQGTEAFFGQGTRLTVV.

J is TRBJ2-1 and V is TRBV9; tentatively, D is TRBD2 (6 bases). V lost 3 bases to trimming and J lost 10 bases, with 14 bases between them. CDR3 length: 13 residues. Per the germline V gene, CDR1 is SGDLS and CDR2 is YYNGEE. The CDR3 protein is CASSEGTATEQFF. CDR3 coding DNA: TGTGCCAGCAGCGAGGGGACTGCTACAGAGCAGTTCTTC.

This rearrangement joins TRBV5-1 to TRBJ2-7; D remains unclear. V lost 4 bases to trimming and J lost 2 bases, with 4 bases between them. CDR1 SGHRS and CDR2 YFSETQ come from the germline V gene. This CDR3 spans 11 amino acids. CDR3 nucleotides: TGCGCCAGCAGCACGGCCTACGAGCAGTACTTC. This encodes CASSTAYEQYF.

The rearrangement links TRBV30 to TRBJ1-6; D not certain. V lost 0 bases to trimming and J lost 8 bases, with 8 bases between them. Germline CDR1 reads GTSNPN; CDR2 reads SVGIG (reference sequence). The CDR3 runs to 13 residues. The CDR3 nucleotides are TGTGCCTGGAGTGTTTGGTCTGATTCACCCCTCCACTTT. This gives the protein CAWSVWSDSPLHF.